This T cell receptor (beta chain) was recorded in a study of radiotherapy plus CTLA-4 blockade in lung cancer. Study observations and caveats: Early blood T cell clone dynamics, with interferon-beta, were reported to best predict response. Once radiotherapy plus ipilimumab had been given, TCR clones derived from tumor expanded in blood.

TCRdb's table, derived via immunoSEQ multiplex PCR, lists solely in-frame clones and lacks some. The sample contains tens of thousands of clones, less than 80% of which appear only once. Comment on this clone: Its target is not known.

The V gene's germline CDR1 is SGHRS and CDR2 YFSETQ. The CDR3 loop spans 13 amino acids. Trimming took 3 bases from V and 6 from J, leaving 12 bases between them. The sample was peripheral blood, taken from a patient treated with radiotherapy plus ipilimumab. The receptor was derived from a human donor with non-small cell lung cancer who had a complete response to radiotherapy plus ipilimumab. The chain recombines TRBV5-1 with TRBJ1-2; D remains ambiguous. Written as DNA, the CDR3 is TGCGCCAGCAGCTCGAGGGAGATGAATGGCTACACCTTC. Protein product: CASSSREMNGYTF.